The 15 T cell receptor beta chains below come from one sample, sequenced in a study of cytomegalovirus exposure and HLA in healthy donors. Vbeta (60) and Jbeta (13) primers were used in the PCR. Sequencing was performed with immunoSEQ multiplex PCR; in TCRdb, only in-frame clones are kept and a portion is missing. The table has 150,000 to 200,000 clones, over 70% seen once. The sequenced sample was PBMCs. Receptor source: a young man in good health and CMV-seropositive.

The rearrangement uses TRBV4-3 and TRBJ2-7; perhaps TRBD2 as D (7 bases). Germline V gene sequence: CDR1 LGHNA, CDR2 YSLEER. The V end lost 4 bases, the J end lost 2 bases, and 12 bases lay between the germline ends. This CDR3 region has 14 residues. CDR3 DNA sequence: TGCGCCAGCAGCCCGGCGCGGGGGCCCTACGAGCAGTACTTC. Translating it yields CASSPARGPYEQYF.

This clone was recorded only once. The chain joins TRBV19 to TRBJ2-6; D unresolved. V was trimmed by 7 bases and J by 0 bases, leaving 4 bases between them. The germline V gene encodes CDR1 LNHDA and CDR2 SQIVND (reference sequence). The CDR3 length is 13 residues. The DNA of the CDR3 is TGTGCCAGTACCATCTCTGGGGCCAACGTCCTGACTTTC. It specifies CASTISGANVLTF.

The CDR3 region has the DNA TGTGCCAGCAGTTTCCTCCCCAGCGGGGAATACAATGAGCAGTTCTTC. Amino acids: CASSFLPSGEYNEQFF. The chain carries TRBV27 and TRBJ2-1; 7 bases line up with TRBD2. This CDR3 region has 16 residues. The ends lost 3 bases at V and 4 bases at J; junction bases unmatched: 9. CDR1 MNHEY and CDR2 SMNVEV come from the germline V gene (reference sequence).

CDR3 bases: TGTGCCAGCAGCCCCACGGGACAGGGGGACACCGGGGAGCTGTTTTTT. It encodes CASSPTGQGDTGELFF. The V gene is TRBV7-3, the J gene TRBJ2-2; TRBD1 matches at 11 bases. Germline loops: CDR1 SGHTA, CDR2 FQGTGA. This CDR3 comprises 16 residues. V lost 5 bases and J lost 3; bases outside the gene matches: 5.

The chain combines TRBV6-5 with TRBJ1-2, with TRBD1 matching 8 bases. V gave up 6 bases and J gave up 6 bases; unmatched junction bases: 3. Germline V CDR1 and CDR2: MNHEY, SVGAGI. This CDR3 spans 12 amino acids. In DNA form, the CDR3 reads TGTGCCAGCAGACAGGACAGGGATGGCTACACCTTC. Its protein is CASRQDRDGYTF.

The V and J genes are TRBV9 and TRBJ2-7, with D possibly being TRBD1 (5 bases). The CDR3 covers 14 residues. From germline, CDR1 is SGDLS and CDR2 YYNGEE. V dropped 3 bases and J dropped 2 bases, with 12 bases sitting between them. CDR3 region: CASSGAGPTYEQYF. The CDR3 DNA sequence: TGTGCCAGCAGCGGGGCAGGGCCCACCTACGAGCAGTACTTC.

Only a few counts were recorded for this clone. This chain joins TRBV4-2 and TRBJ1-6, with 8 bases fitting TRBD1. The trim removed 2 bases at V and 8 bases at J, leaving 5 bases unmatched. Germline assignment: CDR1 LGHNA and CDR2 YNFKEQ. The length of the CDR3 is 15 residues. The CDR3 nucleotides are TGTGCCAGCAGCCAAAGACAGGGGAATCATTCACCCCTCCACTTT. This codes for CASSQRQGNHSPLHF.

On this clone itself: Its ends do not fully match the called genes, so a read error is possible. Here the CDR3 reads CASCVQGNAEAFF. The DNA of the CDR3 is TGTGCCAGCTGCGTACAGGGGAACGCTGAAGCTTTCTTT. This chain joins TRBV18 and TRBJ1-1, with 7 positions matching TRBD1. The CDR3 consists of 13 residues. CDR1 and CDR2 from the germline V gene are KGHSH and LQKENI. The entire variable domain, with the rest obtained from reference TRBV18 and TRBJ1-1, is as follows: NAGVMQNPRHLVRRRGQEARLRCSPMKGHSHVYWYRQLPEEGLKFMVYLQKENIIDESGMPKERFSAEFPKEGPSILRIQQVVRGDSAAYFCASCVQGNAEAFFGQGTRLTVV.

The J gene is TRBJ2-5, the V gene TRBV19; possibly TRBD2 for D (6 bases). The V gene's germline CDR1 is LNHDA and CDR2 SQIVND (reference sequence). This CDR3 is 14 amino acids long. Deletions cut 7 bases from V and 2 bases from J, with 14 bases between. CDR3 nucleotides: TGTGCCAGTATGGACGGAGGGGCTCAAGAGACCCAGTACTTC. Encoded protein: CASMDGGAQETQYF.

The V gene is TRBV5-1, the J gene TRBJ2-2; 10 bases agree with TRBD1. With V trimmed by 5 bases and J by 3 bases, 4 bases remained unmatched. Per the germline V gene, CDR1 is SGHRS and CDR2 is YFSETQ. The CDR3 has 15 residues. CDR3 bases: TGCGCCAGCAGACCTGACAGGGGGCACACCGGGGAGCTGTTTTTT. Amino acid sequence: CASRPDRGHTGELFF.

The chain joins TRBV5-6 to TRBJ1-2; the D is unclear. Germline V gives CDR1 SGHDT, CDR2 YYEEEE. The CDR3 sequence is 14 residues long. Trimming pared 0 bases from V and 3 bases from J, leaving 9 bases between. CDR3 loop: CASSLVGQYYGYTF. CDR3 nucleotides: TGTGCCAGCAGCTTGGTTGGCCAATACTATGGCTACACCTTC.

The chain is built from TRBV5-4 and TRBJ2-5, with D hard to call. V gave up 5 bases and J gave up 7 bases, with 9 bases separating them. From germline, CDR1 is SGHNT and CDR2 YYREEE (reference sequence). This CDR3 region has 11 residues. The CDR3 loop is CASSLGPTQYF. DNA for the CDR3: TGTGCCAGCAGTCTGGGCCCGACCCAGTACTTC.

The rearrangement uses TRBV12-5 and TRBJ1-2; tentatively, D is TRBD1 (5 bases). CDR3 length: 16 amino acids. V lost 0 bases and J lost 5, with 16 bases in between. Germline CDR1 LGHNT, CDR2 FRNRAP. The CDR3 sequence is CASGLVLKGMGYGYTF. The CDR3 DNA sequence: TGTGCTAGTGGTTTGGTACTTAAGGGGATGGGGTATGGCTACACCTTC. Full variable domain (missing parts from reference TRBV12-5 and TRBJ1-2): DARVTQTPRHKVTEMGQEVTMRCQPILGHNTVFWYRQTMMQGLELLAYFRNRAPLDDSGMPKDRFSAEMPDATLATLKIQPSEPRDSAVYFCASGLVLKGMGYGYTFGSGTRLTVV.

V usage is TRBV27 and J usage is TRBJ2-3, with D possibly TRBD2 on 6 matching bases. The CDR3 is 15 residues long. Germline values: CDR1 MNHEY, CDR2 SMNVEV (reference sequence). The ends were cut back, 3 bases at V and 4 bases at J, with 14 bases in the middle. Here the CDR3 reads CASSFNGRMPDTQYF. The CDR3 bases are TGTGCCAGCAGTTTCAACGGGAGAATGCCAGATACGCAGTATTTT.

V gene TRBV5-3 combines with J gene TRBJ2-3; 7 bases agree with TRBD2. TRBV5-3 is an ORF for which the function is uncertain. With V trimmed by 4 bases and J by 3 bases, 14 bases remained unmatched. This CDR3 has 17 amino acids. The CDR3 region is CARSPPLGGGRTDTQYF. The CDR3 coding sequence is TGTGCCAGAAGCCCCCCTCTTGGGGGAGGGAGAACAGATACGCAGTATTTT.